Below are 15 T cell receptor beta chains sequenced from a single sample in a study of shared clonotypes between healthy human individuals. Sequenced by immunoSEQ multiplex PCR; TCRdb stores in-frame clones only, minus some. Of 600,000 to 750,000 clones in the sample, 72% were seen once. Sequencing was carried out using memory CD4+ T cells sorted from blood. The subset: CD45RA-negative fraction. The receptors were gathered from a woman aged 25 to 39 in good health.

This chain links TRBV10-2 with TRBJ1-1; D ambiguous. Per the germline V gene, CDR1 is WSHSY and CDR2 is SAAADI. The CDR3 is 13 residues long. V gave up 0 bases and J gave up 7 bases, with 9 bases separating them. This chain's CDR3 is CASSESQYSEAFF. The DNA of the CDR3 is TGCGCCAGCAGTGAGTCCCAGTATAGTGAAGCTTTCTTT.

V and J are TRBV7-9 and TRBJ1-4; tentatively, D is TRBD1 (6 bases). V shed 5 bases and J shed 3 bases, with 13 bases lying between them. The germline V gene encodes CDR1 SEHNR and CDR2 FQNEAQ (reference sequence). CDR3 length equals 15 residues. DNA of the CDR3: TGTGCCAGCAGCGCGTACAGGGATTCTAATGAAAAACTGTTTTTT. This sequence encodes CASSAYRDSNEKLFF.

The chain employs TRBV19 and TRBJ2-3; D remains unclear. The V gene's germline CDR1 is LNHDA and CDR2 SQIVND (reference sequence). The ends were cut back, 1 base at V and 1 base at J, with 9 bases in the middle. The CDR3 covers 15 residues. In DNA, the CDR3 is TGTGCCAGTAGTATAGGTCAGTCCGGCACAGATACGCAGTATTTT. Amino acid sequence: CASSIGQSGTDTQYF.

The rearrangement joins TRBV14 to TRBJ2-1, with 8 bases that match TRBD2. Trimming at V came to 0 bases and at J to 14 bases, leaving 6 bases not matched to a gene. Germline loops: CDR1 SGHDN, CDR2 FVKESK. The CDR3 covers 13 residues. The DNA for the CDR3 is TGTGCCAGCAGCCAAGATGGAAGCGGGAGTAAGTTCTTC. Translating it yields CASSQDGSGSKFF. The variable domain in full, completed from reference TRBV14 and TRBJ2-1, reads EAGVTQFPSHSVIEKGQTVTLRCDPISGHDNLYWYRRVMGKEIKFLLHFVKESKQDESGMPNNRFLAERTGGTYSTLKVQPAELEDSGVYFCASSQDGSGSKFFGPGTRLTVL.

This clone was seen a few times. This chain connects TRBV4-2 to TRBJ2-3; perhaps TRBD2 as D (5 bases). CDR3 size: 16 residues. Germline V lookup: CDR1 LGHNA, CDR2 YNFKEQ. V dropped 3 bases and J dropped 2 bases, with 15 bases sitting between them. The CDR3: CASSQALDFPTDTQYF. The CDR3, as DNA: TGTGCCAGCAGCCAGGCCCTGGACTTTCCCACAGATACGCAGTATTTT.

V and J are TRBV6-4 and TRBJ2-6, with a tentative D call TRBD1 (6 bases). The germline V and J ends were trimmed by 4 bases and 0 bases, with 7 bases remaining between them. CDR1 and CDR2 (germline): MRHNA, SNTAGT. The CDR3 loop spans 15 amino acids. The CDR3 nucleotides read TGTGCCAGCAGTGTACAGGGCTCTGGGGCCAACGTCCTGACTTTC. Protein sequence: CASSVQGSGANVLTF.

The J gene is TRBJ2-1, the V gene TRBV11-1, with no clear D. Trimming took 5 bases from V and 0 from J, leaving 14 bases between them. The CDR3 loop spans 16 amino acids. Germline CDR1 is SGHAT and CDR2 is FQDESV (reference sequence). The CDR3 loop is CASSPNRSRSYNEQFF. In DNA, the CDR3 is TGTGCCAGCAGCCCCAACCGGTCCCGCTCCTACAATGAGCAGTTCTTC.

Details on this clone: Different DNA sequences within this sample yield the same CDR3. The CDR3 DNA follows: TGTGCCAGCAGCCCGCTAGCGGGACCCTACGAGCAGTACTTC. Protein product: CASSPLAGPYEQYF. The V call is TRBV11-2, the J call TRBJ2-7; 9 nucleotides align to TRBD2. The V gene end was trimmed by 5 bases and the J gene end by 2 bases; junction bases not matched to a gene: 4. CDR3 length: 14 amino acids. Germline V gene lookup returns CDR1 SGHAT and CDR2 FQNNGV.

The rearrangement uses TRBV2 and TRBJ2-3, with D unclear. The CDR3 contains 14 residues. Germline-derived CDR1 and CDR2 are SNHLY and FYNNEI. The V gene lost 4 bases and the J gene lost 1 base, with 9 bases spanning the gap. CDR3 coding DNA: TGTGCCAGCAGTGTGGGTCCAGGCACAGATACGCAGTATTTT. It translates to CASSVGPGTDTQYF. The full variable domain, rest sourced from reference TRBV2 and TRBJ2-3, is EPEVTQTPSHQVTQMGQEVILRCVPISNHLYFYWYRQILGQKVEFLVSFYNNEISEKSEIFDDQFSVERPDGSNFTLKIRSTKLEDSAMYFCASSVGPGTDTQYFGPGTRLTVL.

This chain connects TRBV2 to TRBJ1-1; 10 bases match TRBD1. The J segment lost 5 bases and the V segment lost 4 bases, leaving 4 bases of the junction unmatched. Germline CDR1 and CDR2: SNHLY and FYNNEI. This CDR3 contains 14 residues. The CDR3 protein is CASSGTGGRTEAFF. The CDR3 bases are TGTGCCAGCAGTGGGACAGGGGGGAGGACTGAAGCTTTCTTT. The whole variable domain, remainder taken from reference TRBV2 and TRBJ1-1, is EPEVTQTPSHQVTQMGQEVILRCVPISNHLYFYWYRQILGQKVEFLVSFYNNEISEKSEIFDDQFSVERPDGSNFTLKIRSTKLEDSAMYFCASSGTGGRTEAFFGQGTRLTVV.

The V gene is TRBV5-1, the J gene TRBJ2-1; D ambiguous. Per the germline V gene, CDR1 is SGHRS and CDR2 is YFSETQ. The V end lost 0 bases, the J end lost 7 bases, and 11 bases lay between the germline ends. CDR3 length: 14 amino acids. The CDR3 bases are TGCGCCAGCAGCTTGGCCGATCTGGTGAATGAGCAGTTCTTC. Its protein product is CASSLADLVNEQFF.

V gene TRBV5-1 combines with J gene TRBJ2-2; 10 nucleotides line up with TRBD1. From germline, CDR1 is SGHRS and CDR2 YFSETQ. V lost 5 bases and J lost 6; bases outside the gene matches: 10. The CDR3 extends over 16 amino acids. The CDR3 region is CASSTRDRGFSGELFF. CDR3 nucleotide sequence: TGCGCCAGCAGTACGCGGGACAGGGGTTTTTCCGGGGAGCTGTTTTTT. The variable domain in full, with the rest retrieved from reference TRBV5-1 and TRBJ2-2, is KAGVTQTPRYLIKTRGQQVTLSCSPISGHRSVSWYQQTPGQGLQFLFEYFSETQRNKGNFPGRFSGRQFSNSRSEMNVSTLELGDSALYLCASSTRDRGFSGELFFGEGSRLTVL.

Details on this clone: This same CDR3 is encoded by further DNA sequences in the sample. The rearrangement uses TRBV10-3 and TRBJ2-3; 10 bases align to TRBD2. CDR1 ENHRY and CDR2 SYGVKD come from the germline V gene. Losses at the gene ends were 2 bases for V and 5 bases for J; bases not matched to a gene: 4. CDR3 length equals 15 residues. The CDR3 is CAISEGGLAEDTQYF. In DNA, the CDR3 is TGTGCCATCAGTGAGGGTGGACTAGCGGAAGATACGCAGTATTTT.

CDR3 in DNA: TGCGCCAGCCACCCTGGCAGGGACAGCTATGGCTACACCTTC. Translation: CASHPGRDSYGYTF. The chain carries TRBV5-1 and TRBJ1-2; 7 bases are shared with TRBD1. This CDR3 has 14 residues. The ends lost 7 bases at V and 4 bases at J; junction bases unmatched: 10. The germline gives CDR1 SGHRS, CDR2 YFSETQ.

Points on this clone: Given a far larger clone just one base away, this is likely a sequencing read error. This sample includes further DNA sequences coding for the same CDR3. The chain links TRBV7-3 to TRBJ2-7; 7 nucleotides line up with TRBD2. The CDR3 spans 14 residues. CDR1 and CDR2 (germline): SGHTA, FQGTGA. J was trimmed by 0 bases and V by 2 bases; bases with no gene match: 1. Written as DNA, the CDR3 is TGTGCCAGCAGCTTACAGCGGGACTCCTACGAGCAGTACTTC. It codes for CASSLQRDSYEQYF.